The 14 T cell receptor beta chains below were found in one sample sequenced in a study of CD8+ T cells in alopecia areata (dated by TCRdb to about 2018). The library came from the immunoSEQ multiplex PCR assay. To provide template for TCR sequencing, every sample had RNA extracted and reverse transcribed into cDNA. TCRdb's version of the immuneACCESS table is confined to in-frame rearrangements and falls short of the full clone set. An unresolved V gene accounts for under half of the shortfall where checked; the remainder is of unknown origin. The sample table holds around 110,000 clones, of which around 84% were seen once. Around a quarter of the sample goes to the ten largest clones. The sample's time point label is to be understood as: 20 to 30 weeks on oral tofacitinib. The treatment or condition label on this specimen signifies: oral pan-JAK inhibitor, 5-10 mg twice daily. The material sequenced was CD8+ T cells sorted from blood, taken at week 24, from a patient treated with tofacitinib. Every receptor here comes from a human donor with alopecia areata.

The chain uses TRBV19 and TRBJ2-7; no firm D call. From germline, CDR1 is LNHDA and CDR2 SQIVND (reference sequence). The V and J ends lost 1 base and 0 bases respectively, with 10 bases between them. The CDR3 contains 15 residues. The CDR3 region is CASSIGLGSSYEQYF. CDR3 DNA sequence: TGTGCCAGTAGTATAGGCTTGGGAAGCTCCTACGAGCAGTACTTC.

The sample holds a few counts of this clone. The gene calls are TRBV4-2 and TRBJ2-3; D is possibly TRBD2 (5 bases). V lost 0 bases, J lost 3 bases, and 13 bases lay in between. The CDR3 is made up of 16 amino acids. Germline values: CDR1 LGHNA, CDR2 YNFKEQ. The CDR3 DNA reads as TGTGCCAGCAGCCAAGAGGTAGCGTCTAGTACAGATACGCAGTATTTT. It specifies CASSQEVASSTDTQYF.

This clone has more than one count but fewer than ten. This chain joins TRBV23-1 and TRBJ2-5; TRBD1 matches 7 bases. TRBV23-1 is sorted into the ORF group, with uncertain function. The CDR3 runs to 16 residues. The trim removed 7 bases at V and 0 bases at J, leaving 11 bases unmatched. CDR3 nucleotide sequence: TGCGCCAGCAATCCGCCCGTTGGGACAGACCAAGAGACCCAGTACTTC. Its protein product is CASNPPVGTDQETQYF.

CDR3 region: CASVAGTGEAFF. The CDR3 nucleotides read TGTGCCAGCGTGGCGGGGACAGGAGAAGCTTTCTTT. The chain is built from TRBV2 and TRBJ1-1; 8 nucleotides align to TRBD1. The CDR3 runs 12 residues. Germline CDR1 is SNHLY and CDR2 is FYNNEI. V dropped 8 bases and J dropped 8; count of bases not matched to a gene: 7. The whole variable domain, remainder taken from reference TRBV2 and TRBJ1-1, is EPEVTQTPSHQVTQMGQEVILRCVPISNHLYFYWYRQILGQKVEFLVSFYNNEISEKSEIFDDQFSVERPDGSNFTLKIRSTKLEDSAMYFCASVAGTGEAFFGQGTRLTVV.

The chain is built from TRBV7-2 and TRBJ2-7; 12 bases are a match to TRBD2. V shed 4 bases and J 3 bases; nucleotides not matched to a gene: 7. This CDR3 is 16 amino acids long. Looked up from germline, CDR1 is SGHTA and CDR2 is FQGNSA. CDR3 nucleotide sequence: TGTGCCAGCAGCTCCTGGTCGACTAGCGGGGGCTACGAGCAGTACTTC. This encodes CASSSWSTSGGYEQYF.

This clone was seen only a few times. The chain combines TRBV6-1 with TRBJ2-5; D might be TRBD1 (6 bases). This CDR3 has 15 amino acids. Germline V gene sequence: CDR1 MNHNS, CDR2 SASEGT. V was cut by 1 base and J by 4 bases, with 13 bases left in between. The DNA of the CDR3 is TGTGCCAGCAGTGAAGGAGGAACAGGGAGAGAGACCCAGTACTTC. Translation gives CASSEGGTGRETQYF.

In this sample, this clone turned up once. The CDR3 DNA follows: TGTGCCAGCGGGACAGGGACACCCCTCCACTTT. It is translated as CASGTGTPLHF. J is TRBJ1-6 and V is TRBV5-6; 9 bases match TRBD1. V dropped 7 bases and J dropped 11; count of bases not matched to a gene: 1. Per the germline V gene, CDR1 is SGHDT and CDR2 is YYEEEE. This CDR3 has 11 residues.

This chain uses TRBV5-4 with TRBJ1-4; TRBD1 aligns across 9 bases. The CDR3 covers 12 residues. CDR1 and CDR2 from the germline V gene are SGHNT and YYREEE (reference sequence). Losses at the gene ends were 4 bases for V and 16 bases for J; bases not matched to a gene: 8. CDR3 in DNA: TGTGCCAGCAGCGCGACAGGGGGGCAGTCGTTTTTT. Translated, it gives CASSATGGQSFF.

The count of this clone is one. The chain combines TRBV4-1 with TRBJ2-5; D may be TRBD1 or TRBD2 (6 bases each). The CDR3 loop spans 17 amino acids. V was shortened by 0 bases and J by 6 bases, with 20 bases between the two germline ends. Germline lookup yields CDR1 MGHRA and CDR2 YSYEKL. The CDR3 here is CASSQDARLGGEKTQYF. The CDR3, as DNA: TGCGCCAGCAGCCAAGATGCCCGTTTGGGGGGCGAAAAGACCCAGTACTTC.

The rearrangement links TRBV2 to TRBJ2-5; D ambiguous. The CDR3 spans 16 residues. V was pared by 4 bases and J by 3 bases, with 18 bases between. The germline V gene has CDR1 SNHLY and CDR2 FYNNEI. The CDR3: CASSAHPGPTEETQYF. The DNA for the CDR3 is TGTGCCAGCAGTGCCCACCCCGGGCCGACGGAAGAGACCCAGTACTTC.

The gene calls are TRBV27 and TRBJ1-2; D gene uncertain. The V end was cut by 3 bases, the J end by 8 bases, with 19 bases between. The CDR3 contains 15 residues. CDR1 and CDR2 (germline): MNHEY, SMNVEV (reference sequence). The CDR3 nucleotides are TGTGCCAGCAGTTTTTACATGGATAAGGAGCGGGGCTACACCTTC. Its translation is CASSFYMDKERGYTF.

This clone has just one count. At one end the junction does not follow the germline gene, possibly because of a read error. The chain uses TRBV7-7 and TRBJ2-5; weak D call: TRBD2 (6 bases). CDR1 is SSHAT and CDR2 is FNYEAQ in the germline V gene (reference sequence). The CDR3 is 15 amino acids. The CDR3 loop is CASSPGLADQETQYF. CDR3 coding DNA: TGTGCTAGCAGCCCGGGACTGGCGGACCAAGAGACCCAGTACTTC.

The rearrangement links TRBV27 to TRBJ2-1; D remains ambiguous. Trimming pared 5 bases from V and 4 bases from J, leaving 9 bases between. Germline CDR1 is MNHEY and CDR2 is SMNVEV (reference sequence). The CDR3 loop spans 13 amino acids. The CDR3 DNA sequence: TGTGCCAGCAGTCCGAGGTCTTACAATGAGCAGTTCTTC. This translates into CASSPRSYNEQFF.

The rearrangement joins TRBV5-1 to TRBJ1-1; no definite D call. Germline V gene lookup returns CDR1 SGHRS and CDR2 YFSETQ. The CDR3 sequence is 15 residues long. Trimming took 1 base from V and 1 from J, leaving 11 bases between them. The CDR3 loop reads CASSLRGKKNTEAFF. As DNA, the CDR3 is TGCGCCAGCAGCTTGCGCGGGAAGAAGAACACTGAAGCTTTCTTT.